This T cell receptor beta chain emerged from a study of T cells in tuberculosis. Sequencing of TCR-alpha and TCR-beta chains was unpaired. TCRdb's copy holds only in-frame clones and misses some; the assay was immunoSEQ multiplex PCR. The sample has about 58,000 clones, around 90% seen once. Sorting used thawed, overnight-rested PBMC stained with anti-CD3, a viability dye and GMM-loaded CD1B tetramer. The CD1B tetramers carried C32 glucose monomycolate purified from Rhodococcus equi. From each donor, some 90,000 tetramer-negative cells were sorted. This clone was seen a single time. The CDR3 is made up of 12 amino acids. V was pared by 4 bases and J by 9 bases, with 2 bases of the junction left unmatched. The germline V gene encodes CDR1 MNHEY and CDR2 SVGAGI. Study results and limitations: T cells binding CD1B-GMM tetramer weakly possibly escaped the sort.

The TCR sequence derives from an adult woman with latent tuberculosis. J is TRBJ2-4 and V is TRBV6-5; the match to TRBD1 covers 8 bases. The sample was CD1b-GMM tetramer-negative cells sorted from PBMCs. The CDR3 loop reads CASSLQGGIQYF. The CDR3 bases are TGTGCCAGCAGTTTACAGGGGGGCATTCAGTACTTC.